This TCR beta chain was profiled in a study of blood T cell repertoires in COVID-19 (dated by TCRdb to the early 2020s). The study in broad terms: Samples covering the acute and convalescent phases of COVID-19 were provided by collaborators in the United States, Italy and Spain. Deeply sampled blood TCRbeta repertoires from subjects exposed to, actively infected with, or recovered from COVID-19 were included in the dataset. A freely available public database, intended as a resource for researchers studying the immune response to SARS-CoV-2, is where the repertoires were released. Nearly every sample came with metadata listing a de-identified subject ID, COVID-19 status, age in years and sex. The material from the prospective study consisted of cDNA or gDNA derived from T cells, B-cell-depleted T cells, or PBMCs. Where available, HLA class I and class II types were taken from metadata supplied by the sample provider and were not determined by assay-based typing. The samples were drawn from two sources: the first 160 participants of the ongoing ImmuneRACE study, and 1,254 subjects contributed by 6 global collaborators. Results and caveats for the whole study, not just this receptor: Clinical and demographic metadata were provided uncurated, with the amount varying by source and participant.

TCRbeta CDR3 regions were amplified from genomic DNA by means of the immunoSEQ Assay, a bias-controlled multiplex PCR. The study's own analysis went as follows. Within the assay, amplification of reference gene primers was used to estimate how many nucleated cells each sample contained. Sequence reads were collapsed and filtered to measure the absolute abundance of every unique TCRbeta CDR3 rearrangement. For each sample, productive Simpson clonality was calculated by taking the square root of Simpson's diversity index across productive rearrangements. The table was pulled from immuneACCESS by TCRdb, which kept in-frame rearrangements only. Such tables lose some clones; where checked, under half of the loss comes from unresolved V genes, and the rest has no known cause. Clonal size and the V and J genes are those of that table, whereas D and trimming came from the DNA. The sample includes 200,000 or so clones, with roughly 81% observed a single time. Roughly 12% of the sample comes from the top ten.

At one collaborating source in Seattle, patients were enrolled during active infection and were followed longitudinally through the course of disease. Whole blood was collected in K2EDTA tubes by collaborating institutions according to the institutions' own protocols. For TCRbeta analysis, collaborators shipped samples as frozen whole blood, isolated PBMCs, or DNA extracted from either of those sample types. To note about this clone: This clone's antigen is unknown. The sample holds no much larger clone one base away, and base qualities are not on file.

Trimming takes 6 bases off V and 6 bases off J; junction bases not matched to a gene: 4. Taken from the germline V gene, the CDR1 and CDR2 loops are MDHEN and SYDVKM. The CDR3 runs 14 amino acids, cysteine and phenylalanine included. Only CDR3 DNA is held: 42 bases, read in frame from base 1. The sequence was obtained from a woman older than 75 with COVID-19, enrolled during active disease. This chain is built from TRBV28 and TRBJ2-2; a stretch of 10 junction bases matches TRBD1. Sequencing was performed on peripheral blood. At the DNA level, the sequence is TGTGCCAGCAGGACGACAGGGGGCTCCGGGGAGCTGTTTTTT. The encoded protein is CASRTTGGSGELFF.